The next 2 T cell receptor beta chains were all read from a single sample in a study of blood T cell repertoires in COVID-19. Profiled with immunoSEQ multiplex PCR; TCRdb holds only in-frame clones, not every one. Here the sample spans 120,000 to 150,000 clones, 89% being singletons. The sample taken for sequencing was peripheral blood. The receptors originated from a human donor in a cohort sampled during active COVID-19.

The genes are TRBV5-1 and TRBJ2-3; TRBD2 matches at 10 bases. V lost 2 bases, J lost 2 bases, and 2 bases stayed unmatched. There are 15 residues in the CDR3. Germline lookup yields CDR1 SGHRS and CDR2 YFSETQ. In nucleotides, the CDR3 is TGCGCCAGCAGCTTACTAGCGGGGTTCACAGATACGCAGTATTTT. Protein sequence: CASSLLAGFTDTQYF.

V is TRBV9 and J is TRBJ2-7; D is undetermined. Germline lookup yields CDR1 SGDLS and CDR2 YYNGEE. CDR3 size: 12 residues. Trimming stripped 3 bases from V and 6 bases from J, with 10 bases between. CDR3 coding DNA: TGTGCCAGCAGCGGCCAGACTGTCGAGCAGTACTTC. Translating it yields CASSGQTVEQYF. Full variable domain (remainder filled in from reference TRBV9 and TRBJ2-7): DSGVTQTPKHLITATGQRVTLRCSPRSGDLSVYWYQQSLDQGLQFLIQYYNGEERAKGNILERFSAQQFPDLHSELNLSSLELGDSALYFCASSGQTVEQYFGPGTRLTVT.